This is a list of T cell receptor beta chains from one sample in a study of T cell repertoires in aging, cancer and after chemotherapy. TCRdb used MiXCR to reprocess the multiplex PCR reads, holding one entry per CDR3 protein. Among 5,000 to 7,000 distinct CDR3 sequences listed, around 41% were seen once. Source material: blood. The receptors shown here come from a human donor in good health. Both conserved end residues are part of each CDR3. The D gene is left open where the match is weak. Size is stated for part of the rows, as once, few or many counts, or as a class when the clone is expanded.

.	.	TRBV11-1	TRBJ1-6	CASSLDFGSSYNSPLHF	TGTGCCAGCAGCTTGGACTTCGGCAGCTCCTATAATTCACCCCTCCACTTT
TRBD2	once	TRBV5-5	TRBJ2-7	CASSRDRGLAEGEQYF	TGTGCCAGTAGCCGAGACCGCGGACTAGCGGAGGGCGAGCAGTACTTC
.	.	TRBV12-3/TRBV12-4	TRBJ1-6	CASSLRAGDSPLHF	TGTGCCAGCAGTTTGAGGGCAGGAGATTCACCCCTCCACTTT
TRBD1	.	TRBV6-5	TRBJ2-3	CASSDRASTDTQYF	TGTGCCAGCAGTGACAGGGCTAGCACAGATACGCAGTATTTT
.	.	TRBV30	TRBJ1-1	CAWRDGRGTEAFF	TGTGCCTGGAGGGATGGCAGGGGAACTGAAGCTTTCTTT
TRBD1	.	TRBV6-2/TRBV6-3	TRBJ1-1	CASSLTGADTEAFF	TGTGCCAGCAGTTTGACAGGGGCGGACACTGAAGCTTTCTTT
TRBD2	medium-sized	TRBV19	TRBJ2-3	CASSGPSSGGATDTQYF	TGTGCCAGTAGCGGGCCGTCTAGCGGGGGGGCCACAGATACGCAGTATTTT
.	.	TRBV27	TRBJ2-1	CASEVTGATSYNEQFF	TGTGCCAGCGAGGTCACAGGTGCGACCTCCTACAATGAGCAGTTCTTC
TRBD1	.	TRBV14	TRBJ1-6	CASSQAVQDRGYRSPLHF	TGTGCCAGCAGCCAAGCCGTCCAGGACAGGGGGTATCGTTCACCCCTCCACTTT
.	few	TRBV6-1	TRBJ2-1	CASSELLTSYNEQFF	TGTGCCAGCAGTGAACTACTAACCTCCTACAATGAGCAGTTCTTC
.	few	TRBV6-5	TRBJ1-6	CASSASAFYNSPLHF	TGTGCCAGCAGTGCGTCCGCATTCTATAATTCACCCCTCCACTTT
TRBD1	.	TRBV6-1	TRBJ2-7	CASKSGQGAFYEQYF	TGTGCCAGCAAATCGGGACAGGGGGCTTTCTACGAGCAGTACTTC
.	.	TRBV24-1	TRBJ1-1	CATSDPPCDGFMNTEAFF	TGTGCCACCAGTGACCCCCCCTGCGACGGATTCATGAACACTGAAGCTTTCTTT
.	.	TRBV6-2/TRBV6-3	TRBJ1-2	CASSYMEYYGYTF	TGTGCCAGCAGTTACATGGAATACTATGGCTACACCTTC
.	.	TRBV6-6	TRBJ1-1	CASSSEGGNTEAFF	TGTGCCAGCAGCTCGGAGGGAGGGAACACTGAAGCTTTCTTT
.	few	TRBV4-3	TRBJ2-6	CASSQDQGTGANVLTF	TGCGCCAGCAGCCAAGACCAGGGAACAGGGGCCAACGTCCTGACTTTC
.	.	TRBV30	TRBJ1-3	CAWSRSPGNTIYF	TGTGCCTGGAGCCGAAGCCCTGGAAACACCATATATTTT
.	few	TRBV18	TRBJ1-4	CASSPPGDNEKLFF	TGTGCCAGCTCACCACCGGGAGATAATGAAAAACTGTTTTTT
.	.	TRBV5-4	TRBJ1-2	CASSLAAGSNYGYTF	TGTGCCAGCAGCTTGGCGGCAGGGTCAAACTATGGCTACACCTTC
.	.	TRBV27	TRBJ2-5	CASSFRQETQYF	TGTGCCAGCAGTTTTCGTCAAGAGACCCAGTACTTC
.	.	TRBV6-5	TRBJ1-2	CASRRGFYGYTF	TGTGCCAGCAGACGGGGTTTCTATGGCTACACCTTC
.	.	TRBV6-1	TRBJ1-6	CASSELVPGTINSPLHF	TGTGCCAGCAGTGAATTGGTTCCGGGAACGATAAATTCACCCCTCCACTTT
.	.	TRBV20-1	TRBJ1-6	CSAGGNSPLHF	TGCAGTGCTGGAGGGAATTCACCCCTCCACTTT
.	.	TRBV7-6	TRBJ2-5	CASSLGQIETQYF	TGTGCCAGCAGCTTAGGGCAGATAGAGACCCAGTACTTC
TRBD2	.	TRBV4-2	TRBJ2-1	CASSLASGNLSSYNEQFF	TGTGCCAGCAGCTTGGCTAGCGGCAATCTGAGCTCCTACAATGAGCAGTTCTTC
TRBD2	.	TRBV4-2	TRBJ2-3	CASSQRQAGGPTDTQYF	TGTGCCAGCAGCCAACGACAAGCGGGGGGGCCGACAGATACGCAGTATTTT
.	few	TRBV27	TRBJ2-7	CASSLRPGAYEQYF	TGTGCCAGCAGTCTCCGCCCGGGCGCCTACGAGCAGTACTTC
.	.	TRBV30	TRBJ2-6	CACRRTSGANVLTF	TGTGCCTGCCGTCGGACTTCTGGGGCCAACGTCCTGACTTTC
TRBD2	few	TRBV12-3/TRBV12-4	TRBJ2-5	CASSGGAVETQYF	TGTGCCAGCAGCGGGGGGGCCGTGGAGACCCAGTACTTC
.	.	TRBV6-2/TRBV6-3	TRBJ2-7	CASSYTTYEQYF	TGTGCCAGCAGTTACACGACTTACGAGCAGTACTTC
TRBD2	few	TRBV27	TRBJ2-5	CASIGEGRETQYF	TGTGCCAGCATTGGGGAGGGACGGGAGACCCAGTACTTC
.	.	TRBV6-5	TRBJ1-4	CASRGALANEKLFF	TGTGCCAGCAGGGGTGCGTTAGCTAATGAAAAACTGTTTTTT
.	.	TRBV27	TRBJ1-6	CASSFSGNNAPLHF	TGTGCCAGCAGTTTCTCGGGAAACAATGCGCCCCTCCACTTT
TRBD2	.	TRBV5-6	TRBJ2-7	CASSFKRGAPYF	TGTGCCAGCAGTTTTAAGCGGGGGGCGCCGTACTTC
.	.	TRBV6-5	TRBJ1-2	CASSIWAFTPDTTSYGYTF	TGTGCCAGCAGTATATGGGCGTTCACTCCGGACACGACCTCTTATGGCTACACCTTC
.	.	TRBV18	TRBJ2-2	CASSPLVRNTGELFF	TGTGCCAGCTCACCTCTAGTGAGGAACACCGGGGAGCTGTTTTTT
TRBD2	.	TRBV5-1	TRBJ2-3	CASSSGGYTDTQYF	TGCGCCAGCAGCTCCGGGGGGTACACAGATACGCAGTATTTT
TRBD2	once	TRBV6-2/TRBV6-3	TRBJ2-5	CASSEVAGGQETQYF	TGTGCCAGCAGTGAAGTAGCGGGGGGGCAAGAGACCCAGTACTTC
TRBD1	few	TRBV18	TRBJ1-6	CASSPPGQARDTLHF	TGTGCCAGCTCACCACCGGGACAGGCCCGTGACACCCTCCACTTT
TRBD1	few	TRBV6-2/TRBV6-3	TRBJ2-3	CASRAGTGLGTDTQYF	TGTGCCAGCAGGGCCGGGACAGGGCTTGGCACAGATACGCAGTATTTT
.	medium-sized	TRBV19	TRBJ2-6	CASTTPGAHSGANVLTF	TGTGCCAGTACCACACCCGGGGCTCATAGTGGGGCCAACGTCCTGACTTTC
.	.	TRBV7-6	TRBJ1-3	CASSSTAGARTIYF	TGTGCCAGCAGCTCCACAGCAGGGGCGCGCACCATATATTTT
.	.	TRBV7-2	TRBJ2-7	CASSLWGYEQYF	TGTGCCAGCAGCCTGTGGGGATACGAGCAGTACTTC
.	.	TRBV6-2/TRBV6-3	TRBJ1-1	CAIFDPMTATGTEAFF	TGTGCCATTTTCGACCCTATGACCGCCACCGGCACTGAAGCTTTCTTT
.	.	TRBV19	TRBJ1-5	CASSSYEGGSNQPQHF	TGTGCCAGTAGCTCATATGAGGGGGGGAGCAATCAGCCCCAGCATTTT
.	medium-sized	TRBV30	TRBJ2-6	CASRQLAGANVLTF	TGTGCCTCCCGACAGCTTGCTGGGGCCAACGTCCTGACTTTC
.	.	TRBV29-1	TRBJ1-1	CSVSGSNTEAFF	TGCAGCGTTTCAGGTAGCAACACTGAAGCTTTCTTT
.	.	TRBV7-2	TRBJ1-1	CASSLRFTEAFF	TGTGCCAGCAGCTTACGGTTCACTGAAGCTTTCTTT
TRBD1	.	TRBV6-2/TRBV6-3	TRBJ2-7	CASSYPTRAGTDPYEQYF	TGTGCCAGCAGTTACCCCACCCGGGCCGGGACAGATCCCTACGAGCAGTACTTC
.	few	TRBV15	TRBJ2-3	CATSRDVGPDVTQYF	TGTGCCACCAGCAGAGATGTAGGGCCCGATGTTACGCAGTATTTT
TRBD1	.	TRBV5-6	TRBJ1-1	CASSPGQVEAFF	TGTGCCAGCAGCCCGGGACAGGTTGAAGCTTTCTTT
.	.	TRBV6-4	TRBJ2-1	CASSEGGGAGEQFF	TGTGCCAGCAGTGAAGGAGGGGGGGCCGGGGAGCAGTTCTTC
.	few	TRBV11-1	TRBJ1-4	CASSSITTNEKLFF	TGTGCCAGCAGCTCCATCACAACTAATGAAAAACTGTTTTTT
.	.	TRBV6-5	TRBJ2-7	CASSSGSPNYEQYF	TGTGCCAGCAGTTCAGGTTCCCCTAACTACGAGCAGTACTTC
.	.	TRBV27	TRBJ2-7	CASSLGLRYEQYF	TGTGCCAGCAGTCTAGGACTTCGCTACGAGCAGTACTTC